One and the same sample provided the 30 T cell receptor beta chains below, sequenced in a study of blood T cell repertoires in COVID-19. TCRdb's copy holds only in-frame clones and misses some; the assay was immunoSEQ multiplex PCR. This table holds about 16,000 clones, 85% to 90% found once. Material for sequencing was peripheral blood. The receptors were sampled from a human donor in a cohort sampled during active COVID-19.

CDR3 residues: CASSRGQGVRGYTF. For the CDR3, the DNA is TGTGCCAGCAGTAGGGGACAGGGGGTTCGCGGCTACACCTTC. The genes are TRBV6-5 and TRBJ1-2, with 11 bases lining up with TRBD1. Germline V gene data show CDR1 as MNHEY and CDR2 as SVGAGI. Unmatched junction bases numbered 7, after V lost 5 bases and J lost 8 bases. There are 14 residues in the CDR3.

The chain is built from TRBV6-5 and TRBJ1-2; D is unclear. Trimming removed 6 bases at V and 7 bases at J, with 12 bases between. The CDR3 spans 12 residues. The germline V gene has CDR1 MNHEY and CDR2 SVGAGI. Here the CDR3 DNA reads TGTGCCAGCAGCTCAGGAGGGCTTGGCTACACCTTC. Encoded protein: CASSSGGLGYTF.

The chain links TRBV6-2 or TRBV6-3 to TRBJ2-2; unclear D gene. The CDR3 is 16 amino acids. Germline V lookup: CDR1 MNHEY, CDR2 SVGEGT. The ends were cut back, 1 base at V and 3 bases at J, with 12 bases in the middle. CDR3 amino acids: CASSYYRIRDTGELFF. CDR3 coding DNA: TGTGCCAGCAGTTACTACCGGATTCGGGACACCGGGGAGCTGTTTTTT.

This clone was detected only a few times. This chain uses TRBV28 with TRBJ1-5; possible D gene TRBD1, 5 bases. The length of the CDR3 is 16 residues. The germline V gene has CDR1 MDHEN and CDR2 SYDVKM. Trimming took 3 bases from V and 0 from J, leaving 12 bases between them. CDR3 DNA sequence: TGTGCCAGCAGTTTTCGTTTCAGGGATAGCAATCAGCCCCAGCATTTT. Its translation: CASSFRFRDSNQPQHF.

The chain uses TRBV2 and TRBJ1-5; D not certain. Per the germline V gene, CDR1 is SNHLY and CDR2 is FYNNEI. The CDR3 loop spans 14 amino acids. Between the trimmed V and J ends, which lost 8 bases and 0 bases, there was a span of 11 bases. This CDR3 is CASLSERSNQPQHF. The CDR3 region has the DNA TGTGCCAGCCTGTCGGAGCGTAGCAATCAGCCCCAGCATTTT.

The V gene is TRBV11-2, the J gene TRBJ2-7; 9 nucleotides match TRBD1. From germline, CDR1 is SGHAT and CDR2 FQNNGV. V shed 5 bases and J 7 bases; nucleotides not matched to a gene: 15. This CDR3 contains 16 residues. The CDR3 spells CASSTHRGPKVREQYF. In DNA, the CDR3 is TGTGCCAGCAGCACCCACAGGGGGCCCAAGGTCCGGGAGCAGTACTTC.

The chain uses TRBV7-2 and TRBJ2-7; 11 nucleotides line up with TRBD2. The CDR3 runs to 16 residues. Germline trimming cut 2 bases from V and 7 bases from J; bases unmatched to any gene: 10. Germline CDR1 is SGHTA and CDR2 is FQGNSA. CDR3 in amino acids: CASSLRTSGLLGEQYF. In DNA, the CDR3 is TGTGCCAGCAGCTTAAGGACTAGCGGGCTCCTAGGGGAGCAGTACTTC.

The chain employs TRBV6-5 and TRBJ1-2; 9 bases fit TRBD1. This CDR3 contains 14 residues. The V and J ends lost 8 bases and 2 bases, in that order; junction bases with no gene match: 6. The germline CDR1 and CDR2 sequences are MNHEY and SVGAGI. This CDR3 is CASSQGQGNYGYTF. DNA for the CDR3: TGTGCCAGCTCCCAGGGACAGGGAAACTATGGCTACACCTTC.

This chain joins TRBV9 and TRBJ2-7; 8 bases match TRBD1. V shed 3 bases and J 5 bases; nucleotides not matched to a gene: 7. CDR1 SGDLS and CDR2 YYNGEE come from the germline V gene. CDR3 length: 14 amino acids. The CDR3, as DNA: TGTGCCAGCAGCGCAGGGGGACAGGTAAACGAGCAGTACTTC. As protein: CASSAGGQVNEQYF.

The chain has TRBV6-1 and TRBJ2-7, with D perhaps TRBD2 (8 bases). V was clipped by 0 bases and J by 3 bases, with 21 bases between them. From germline, CDR1 is MNHNS and CDR2 SASEGT. This CDR3 contains 18 residues. The CDR3 sequence: CASSEALGGGGTLYEQYF. For the CDR3, the DNA is TGTGCCAGCAGTGAAGCTTTAGGGGGCGGGGGGACCCTCTACGAGCAGTACTTC.

The gene calls are TRBV7-9 and TRBJ2-1; TRBD1 aligns across 9 bases. J gave up 4 bases and V 6 bases, and 7 bases lay outside the gene matches. The germline CDR1 and CDR2 sequences are SEHNR and FQNEAQ (reference sequence). The CDR3 is made up of 15 amino acids. The CDR3 DNA reads as TGTGCCAGCAGATCGGACAGGGGCCTTTACAATGAGCAGTTCTTC. This gives the protein CASRSDRGLYNEQFF. The full variable domain, with the rest looked up from reference TRBV7-9 and TRBJ2-1, is DTGVSQNPRHKITKRGQNVTFRCDPISEHNRLYWYRQTLGQGPEFLTYFQNEAQLEKSRLLSDRFSAERPKGSFSTLEIQRTEQGDSAMYLCASRSDRGLYNEQFFGPGTRLTVL.

The genes are TRBV19 and TRBJ2-3, with 16 bases fitting TRBD2. The CDR3 is 22 amino acids. The germline gives CDR1 LNHDA, CDR2 SQIVND (reference sequence). With 5 bases clipped from V and 0 bases from J, the junction kept 17 bases outside the gene matches. CDR3 region: CASSGPPPGTSGGAHSTDTQYF. DNA for the CDR3: TGTGCCAGTAGTGGGCCCCCACCCGGGACTAGCGGGGGGGCCCACAGCACAGATACGCAGTATTTT.

The J gene is TRBJ2-6, the V gene TRBV4-3, with 9 bases identical to TRBD2. From germline, CDR1 is LGHNA and CDR2 YSLEER. The CDR3 covers 18 residues. V gave up 0 bases and J gave up 4 bases; unmatched junction bases: 7. In DNA form, the CDR3 reads TGCGCCAGCAGCCAAGATGCGGGAGGGCCGGGAGGGGCCAACGTCCTGACTTTC. It is translated as CASSQDAGGPGGANVLTF.

The rearrangement uses TRBV7-9 and TRBJ2-5, with 9 bases fitting TRBD1. The CDR3 has 15 residues. The V gene's germline CDR1 is SEHNR and CDR2 FQNEAQ (reference sequence). Trimming removed 2 bases from V and 3 bases from J; junction bases left unmatched: 4. CDR3 loop: CASSLSRTGEETQYF. The DNA for the CDR3 is TGTGCCAGCAGCTTATCCCGGACAGGGGAAGAGACCCAGTACTTC.

This sequence joins TRBV7-9 and TRBJ1-2; the D is unclear. This CDR3 comprises 13 residues. The germline V and J ends were trimmed by 5 bases and 5 bases, with 12 bases remaining between them. Germline lookup yields CDR1 SEHNR and CDR2 FQNEAQ (reference sequence). For the CDR3, the DNA is TGTGCCAGCAGCCAGCGCTACGGGTATGGCTACACCTTC. Translation gives CASSQRYGYGYTF.

V gene TRBV6-6 combines with J gene TRBJ1-6; D gene uncertain. This CDR3 has 16 residues. V was clipped by 7 bases and J by 5 bases, with 18 bases between them. Germline-derived CDR1 and CDR2 are MNHNY and SVGAGI (reference sequence). In DNA, the CDR3 is TGTGCCAGCACCCCACCAGGAAAGGTTGATAATTCACCCCTCCACTTT. Its protein product is CASTPPGKVDNSPLHF.

The count of this clone is one. The CDR3 spells CASSFDRGSIYF. The CDR3, as DNA: TGTGCCAGCAGCTTTGACAGGGGGTCCATATATTTT. This rearrangement joins TRBV13 to TRBJ1-3; 9 nucleotides agree with TRBD1. The CDR3 runs 12 residues. V trimming: 3 bases; J trimming: 11 bases; junction bases outside the gene matches: 2. CDR1 and CDR2 from the germline V gene are PRHDT and FYEKMQ (reference sequence).

This clone has just a few counts. This CDR3 reads CASSISGNPEQYF. CDR3 nucleotide sequence: TGTGCCAGCAGTATATCGGGGAACCCCGAGCAGTACTTC. The genes are TRBV4-2 and TRBJ2-7, with D tentatively TRBD2 (5 bases). Germline V gives CDR1 LGHNA, CDR2 YNFKEQ. Trimming took 6 bases from V and 6 from J, leaving 15 bases between them. This CDR3 contains 13 residues.

J is TRBJ1-5 and V is TRBV30; D not resolved. The V end lost 0 bases, the J end lost 0 bases, and 9 bases lay between the germline ends. Germline CDR1 reads GTSNPN; CDR2 reads SVGIG (reference sequence). CDR3 length equals 15 residues. The CDR3 protein is CAWSVGRNSNQPQHF. The CDR3 DNA sequence: TGTGCCTGGAGTGTTGGCAGAAATAGCAATCAGCCCCAGCATTTT.

The chain employs TRBV5-1 and TRBJ1-1; tentative D call: TRBD1 (5 bases). CDR3 length: 14 residues. From germline, CDR1 is SGHRS and CDR2 YFSETQ. Trimming cost V 4 bases and J 3 bases, with 13 bases left between them. CDR3 nucleotides: TGCGCCAGCAGCCATGACAGTTTATACACTGAAGCTTTCTTT. As protein: CASSHDSLYTEAFF.

This chain links TRBV4-1 with TRBJ1-4; D might be TRBD1 (5 bases). The CDR3 has 15 amino acids. Germline lookup yields CDR1 MGHRA and CDR2 YSYEKL. Trimming removed 0 bases from V and 4 bases from J, with 9 bases in between. CDR3 loop: CASSQELGLNEKLFF. Here the CDR3 DNA reads TGCGCCAGCAGCCAAGAATTGGGGCTTAATGAAAAACTGTTTTTT.

V is TRBV7-8 and J is TRBJ1-1; D may be TRBD1 (6 bases). The V end lost 5 bases, the J end lost 1 base, and 14 bases lay between the germline ends. The CDR3 extends over 15 amino acids. In germline, CDR1 is SGHVS, CDR2 FQNEAQ. CDR3 loop: CASSQIWTANTEAFF. CDR3 nucleotide sequence: TGTGCCAGCAGCCAGATTTGGACAGCGAACACTGAAGCTTTCTTT. The variable domain in full, completed from reference TRBV7-8 and TRBJ1-1, reads GAGVSQSPRYKVAKRGQDVALRCDPISGHVSLFWYQQALGQGPEFLTYFQNEAQLDKSGLPSDRFFAERPEGSVSTLKIQRTQQEDSAVYLCASSQIWTANTEAFFGQGTRLTVV.

The rearrangement links TRBV5-4 to TRBJ1-2; 7 nucleotides agree with TRBD1. J gave up 2 bases and V 2 bases, and 3 bases lay outside the gene matches. The CDR3 runs 14 residues. Germline V gene lookup returns CDR1 SGHNT and CDR2 YYREEE (reference sequence). CDR3 sequence reads: CASSFGTENYGYTF. For the CDR3, the DNA is TGTGCCAGCAGCTTCGGGACAGAGAACTATGGCTACACCTTC.

The rearrangement uses TRBV10-3 and TRBJ2-7, with 8 nucleotides matching TRBD1. The V gene end was trimmed by 0 bases and the J gene end by 4 bases; junction bases not matched to a gene: 5. CDR3 size: 15 residues. Germline lookup yields CDR1 ENHRY and CDR2 SYGVKD. The CDR3 protein is CAISESRTGSYEQYF. Written as DNA, the CDR3 is TGTGCCATCAGTGAGTCAAGGACAGGGAGTTACGAGCAGTACTTC.

This chain connects TRBV5-1 to TRBJ1-1, with D perhaps matching TRBD1 (6 bases). The germline gives CDR1 SGHRS, CDR2 YFSETQ. Trimming removed 3 bases from V and 0 bases from J, with 9 bases in between. The length of the CDR3 is 14 residues. Written as DNA, the CDR3 is TGCGCCAGCAGCTCCGGGACACTGAACACTGAAGCTTTCTTT. Protein: CASSSGTLNTEAFF. Based on the CDR3 plus reference TRBV5-1 and TRBJ1-1, the full variable domain is KAGVTQTPRYLIKTRGQQVTLSCSPISGHRSVSWYQQTPGQGLQFLFEYFSETQRNKGNFPGRFSGRQFSNSRSEMNVSTLELGDSALYLCASSSGTLNTEAFFGQGTRLTVV.

This chain joins TRBV27 and TRBJ1-1; D gene ambiguous. CDR3 length equals 15 residues. Trimming took 0 bases from V and 3 from J, leaving 11 bases between them. Germline V gives CDR1 MNHEY, CDR2 SMNVEV (reference sequence). The CDR3 DNA is TGTGCCAGCAGTTTATCGGTTATGGACTACACTGAAGCTTTCTTT. It yields the protein CASSLSVMDYTEAFF.

CDR3 sequence (DNA): TGTGCCAGCAGCCAGGGAGGGATCCATGGCTACACCTTC. Protein: CASSQGGIHGYTF. V is TRBV14 and J is TRBJ1-2; D is uncertain. The V end lost 3 bases, the J end lost 6 bases, and 11 bases lay between the germline ends. The CDR3 is 13 amino acids. CDR1 is SGHDN, CDR2 FVKESK, per germline.

The CDR3 reads CASSERVTDTQYF. The CDR3, as DNA: TGTGCCAGCTCAGAGCGGGTCACAGATACGCAGTATTTT. The V and J genes are TRBV18 and TRBJ2-3, with a tentative D call TRBD2 (6 bases). The V and J ends lost 5 bases and 2 bases respectively, with 8 bases between them. The CDR3 runs 13 residues. Germline V gene data show CDR1 as KGHSH and CDR2 as LQKENI. Full variable domain (outside the CDR3, taken from reference TRBV18 and TRBJ2-3): NAGVMQNPRHLVRRRGQEARLRCSPMKGHSHVYWYRQLPEEGLKFMVYLQKENIIDESGMPKERFSAEFPKEGPSILRIQQVVRGDSAAYFCASSERVTDTQYFGPGTRLTVL.

The rearrangement links TRBV27 to TRBJ1-4, with no clear D. V was shortened by 3 bases and J by 5 bases, with 10 bases between the two germline ends. CDR1 and CDR2 (germline): MNHEY, SMNVEV (reference sequence). The CDR3 length is 14 residues. The CDR3 DNA reads as TGTGCCAGCAGTTTGTCCACTACGAATGAAAAACTGTTTTTT. This codes for CASSLSTTNEKLFF.

CDR3 in amino acids: CASSQGPGLGEETQYF. CDR3 DNA sequence: TGCGCCAGCAGCCAAGGCCCGGGACTAGGGGAAGAGACCCAGTACTTC. The chain uses TRBV4-3 and TRBJ2-5; 8 bases map to TRBD2. From germline, CDR1 is LGHNA and CDR2 YSLEER. Trimming took 1 base from V and 3 from J; bases not matched to a gene: 7. The length of the CDR3 is 16 residues.